This passage covers 23 T cell receptor beta chains from one sample sequenced in a study of graft-versus-host responses after intestinal transplantation. Only in-frame clones appear in the TCRdb table, and some are missing; sequencing was by immunoSEQ multiplex PCR. The table lists 75,000 to 100,000 clones, over 80% of them singletons, with around 0.49% in the top ten. Their specific antigens are unknown. Specimen: unstimulated CD8+ T cells sorted from spleen or lymph node cells, collected before intestinal transplant. The source is a human donor who received an intestinal transplant.

The J gene is TRBJ2-7, the V gene TRBV9; maybe TRBD2 (6 bases). Germline-derived CDR1 and CDR2 are SGDLS and YYNGEE. The CDR3 length is 14 residues. V lost 0 bases, J lost 0 bases, and 7 bases lay in between. CDR3 nucleotide sequence: TGTGCCAGCAGCGTAGGCGGGGACTCCTACGAGCAGTACTTC. Its translation: CASSVGGDSYEQYF. The full variable domain, with the rest looked up from reference TRBV9 and TRBJ2-7, is DSGVTQTPKHLITATGQRVTLRCSPRSGDLSVYWYQQSLDQGLQFLIQYYNGEERAKGNILERFSAQQFPDLHSELNLSSLELGDSALYFCASSVGGDSYEQYFGPGTRLTVT.

The table lists this clone with a count of one. This chain uses TRBV7-9 with TRBJ2-7, with TRBD1 matching 9 bases. This CDR3 contains 15 residues. Germline V gene lookup returns CDR1 SEHNR and CDR2 FQNEAQ (reference sequence). The junction had 5 bases not matched to a gene; V was cut back by 4 bases and J by 1 base. The CDR3 here is CASSSPGQGSYEQYF. The CDR3 DNA follows: TGTGCCAGCAGCTCTCCGGGACAGGGATCCTACGAGCAGTACTTC.

This chain joins TRBV6-1 and TRBJ2-5; no clear D. The DNA matches TRBJ2-7 better at its end, which makes the J call doubtful. Germline CDR1 is MNHNS and CDR2 is SASEGT. The CDR3 is 15 residues long. CDR3 amino acids: CASSEDDFGLYEQYF. The CDR3 DNA reads TGTGCCAGCAGTGAGGATGACTTTGGCCTCTACGAGCAGTACTTC.

The chain has TRBV7-8 and TRBJ2-7; D remains ambiguous. Deletions cut 4 bases from V and 2 bases from J, with 18 bases between. This CDR3 has 16 amino acids. CDR1 SGHVS and CDR2 FQNEAQ come from the germline V gene. The CDR3 DNA is TGTGCCAGCAGCTCAAGAAATAGTCCCGGTGCCTACGAGCAGTACTTC. Its translation is CASSSRNSPGAYEQYF. The whole variable domain, remainder taken from reference TRBV7-8 and TRBJ2-7, is GAGVSQSPRYKVAKRGQDVALRCDPISGHVSLFWYQQALGQGPEFLTYFQNEAQLDKSGLPSDRFFAERPEGSVSTLKIQRTQQEDSAVYLCASSSRNSPGAYEQYFGPGTRLTVT.

In DNA form, the CDR3 reads TGTGCCTGCTCGGGGGGAGCCTCTGGAAACACCATATATTTT. Protein product: CACSGGASGNTIYF. The chain uses TRBV30 and TRBJ1-3, with D possibly matching TRBD1 (5 bases). The CDR3 covers 14 residues. Germline V gene sequence: CDR1 GTSNPN, CDR2 SVGIG (reference sequence). V was clipped by 6 bases and J by 0 bases, with 12 bases between them.

The V and J genes are TRBV5-1 and TRBJ2-2; D is unresolved. The germline CDR1 and CDR2 sequences are SGHRS and YFSETQ. Trimming shortened V by 0 bases and J by 1 base, and 13 bases separated the two germline ends. The CDR3 runs to 17 residues. The CDR3 spells CASSLASAGLNTGELFF. DNA for the CDR3: TGCGCCAGCAGCTTGGCTTCGGCAGGCCTGAACACCGGGGAGCTGTTTTTT. Variable domain in full (rest from reference TRBV5-1 and TRBJ2-2): KAGVTQTPRYLIKTRGQQVTLSCSPISGHRSVSWYQQTPGQGLQFLFEYFSETQRNKGNFPGRFSGRQFSNSRSEMNVSTLELGDSALYLCASSLASAGLNTGELFFGEGSRLTVL.

A note on this clone: Different DNA sequences within this sample yield the same CDR3. V usage is TRBV5-1 and J usage is TRBJ1-1; tentatively, D is TRBD1 (6 bases). Trimming stripped 2 bases from V and 7 bases from J, with 12 bases between. The CDR3 totals 13 residues. From germline, CDR1 is SGHRS and CDR2 YFSETQ. The DNA of the CDR3 is TGCGCCAGCAGCTTAGTCCGGACAGATGAAGCTTTCTTT. Residues: CASSLVRTDEAFF.

The chain uses TRBV7-6 and TRBJ2-7; a weak D match, TRBD2 (6 bases). V was shortened by 5 bases and J by 2 bases, with 13 bases between the two germline ends. There are 14 residues in the CDR3. In germline, CDR1 is SGHVS, CDR2 FNYEAQ. CDR3 sequence reads: CASSAGTGAYEQYF. CDR3 nucleotide sequence: TGTGCCAGCAGCGCCGGGACTGGGGCCTACGAGCAGTACTTC.

This rearrangement joins TRBV5-4 to TRBJ2-7; D unresolved. Trimming stripped 2 bases from V and 2 bases from J, with 11 bases between. There are 14 residues in the CDR3. CDR1 and CDR2 (germline): SGHNT, YYREEE (reference sequence). The CDR3 region has the DNA TGTGCCAGCAGCTTAACGACATCCACCTACGAGCAGTACTTC. Translation gives CASSLTTSTYEQYF.

The CDR3 protein is CASSVASNYGYTF. The CDR3 DNA is TGTGCCAGCAGCGTAGCCAGTAACTATGGCTACACCTTC. The chain combines TRBV9 with TRBJ1-2; D remains unclear. Germline values: CDR1 SGDLS, CDR2 YYNGEE. The V end was cut by 0 bases, the J end by 1 base, with 4 bases between. CDR3 length: 13 residues.

The chain employs TRBV7-8 and TRBJ1-1, with 8 bases that match TRBD1. This CDR3 contains 14 residues. Trimming at V came to 4 bases and at J to 7 bases, leaving 8 bases not matched to a gene. Germline loops: CDR1 SGHVS, CDR2 FQNEAQ. The CDR3 DNA is TGTGCCAGCAGCTCGGACAGGGTGGTCAGTGAAGCTTTCTTT. Its translation is CASSSDRVVSEAFF.

This chain connects TRBV19 to TRBJ1-6; TRBD1 agrees at 7 bases. Looked up from germline, CDR1 is LNHDA and CDR2 is SQIVND (reference sequence). The CDR3 covers 15 residues. With 5 bases clipped from V and 7 bases from J, the junction kept 8 bases outside the gene matches. For the CDR3, the DNA is TGTGCCAGTAGTCCTTGGGACAGCAGAAATTCACCCCTCCACTTT. Translation: CASSPWDSRNSPLHF.

This chain connects TRBV9 to TRBJ2-3; D might be TRBD2 (6 bases). V gave up 4 bases and J gave up 3 bases, with 12 bases separating them. Germline V lookup: CDR1 SGDLS, CDR2 YYNGEE. The CDR3 contains 14 residues. The CDR3 loop is CASSPRRVTDTQYF. CDR3 nucleotides: TGTGCCAGCAGCCCGCGGAGGGTTACAGATACGCAGTATTTT.

The V gene is TRBV7-9, the J gene TRBJ2-7; D is ambiguous. This CDR3 is built from 14 residues. Per the germline V gene, CDR1 is SEHNR and CDR2 is FQNEAQ (reference sequence). V lost 2 bases and J lost 1, with 9 bases in between. In DNA, the CDR3 is TGTGCCAGCAGCTTAATCCAGCGATCCTACGAGCAGTACTTC. The encoded protein is CASSLIQRSYEQYF.

In its sample, this clone was seen once. In DNA form, the CDR3 reads TGCGCCAGCAGCCAAGAGGGACTAGCGAAAGCCTACAATGAGCAGTTCTTC. Residues: CASSQEGLAKAYNEQFF. This rearrangement joins TRBV4-1 to TRBJ2-1; 10 bases align to TRBD2. CDR3 length equals 17 residues. Germline-derived CDR1 and CDR2 are MGHRA and YSYEKL. J lost 2 bases, V lost 0 bases, and 4 bases had no gene match.

The chain recombines TRBV10-3 with TRBJ2-5, with 11 bases lining up with TRBD1. CDR3 length equals 16 residues. CDR1 is ENHRY and CDR2 is SYGVKD in the germline V gene. The junction had 5 bases not matched to a gene; V was cut back by 4 bases and J by 1 base. CDR3 loop: CAISVGTGGIQETQYF. The DNA of the CDR3 is TGTGCCATCAGTGTCGGGACAGGGGGAATCCAAGAGACCCAGTACTTC.

The count of this clone is one. V gene TRBV11-2 combines with J gene TRBJ1-5; no reliable D call. Looked up from germline, CDR1 is SGHAT and CDR2 is FQNNGV. CDR3 length equals 14 residues. The V end was cut by 1 base, the J end by 1 base, with 5 bases between. The CDR3 protein is CASSLAGSNQPQHF. The CDR3 nucleotides are TGTGCCAGCAGCTTAGCGGGGAGCAATCAGCCCCAGCATTTT.

The V and J genes are TRBV13 and TRBJ1-1; 9 nucleotides agree with TRBD1. V lost 5 bases and J lost 4; bases outside the gene matches: 8. Germline V CDR1 and CDR2: PRHDT, FYEKMQ (reference sequence). The CDR3 consists of 15 residues. CDR3 coding DNA: TGTGCCAGCAGCGCGTCGGACAGGGGCGCCACTGAAGCTTTCTTT. It specifies CASSASDRGATEAFF. Full variable domain (missing parts from reference TRBV13 and TRBJ1-1): AAGVIQSPRHLIKEKRETATLKCYPIPRHDTVYWYQQGPGQDPQFLISFYEKMQSDKGSIPDRFSAQQFSDYHSELNMSSLELGDSALYFCASSASDRGATEAFFGQGTRLTVV.

The gene calls are TRBV14 and TRBJ1-3; D possibly corresponds to TRBD1 (6 bases). CDR1 is SGHDN and CDR2 is FVKESK in the germline V gene. The V end was cut by 3 bases, the J end by 0 bases, with 12 bases between. The CDR3 is 16 residues long. The CDR3, as DNA: TGTGCCAGCAGCCAGTGGGGGCCCTACTCTGGAAACACCATATATTTT. Its protein is CASSQWGPYSGNTIYF.

This chain links TRBV27 with TRBJ2-7; 7 nucleotides match TRBD2. Germline CDR1 is MNHEY and CDR2 is SMNVEV (reference sequence). The V segment lost 7 bases and the J segment 1 base; nucleotides outside the gene matches: 4. There are 13 residues in the CDR3. CDR3 sequence reads: CASKGLTSYEQYF. CDR3 in DNA: TGTGCCAGCAAGGGACTAACGTCCTACGAGCAGTACTTC.

The chain is built from TRBV27 and TRBJ2-2, with 8 nucleotides matching TRBD1. J lost 0 bases, V lost 1 base, and 4 bases had no gene match. The CDR3 runs 17 residues. The germline CDR1 and CDR2 sequences are MNHEY and SMNVEV (reference sequence). CDR3 region: CASSLYSQGANTGELFF. The CDR3 DNA follows: TGTGCCAGCAGTTTATACTCACAGGGGGCGAACACCGGGGAGCTGTTTTTT.

The chain carries TRBV27 and TRBJ2-1; D possibly corresponds to TRBD1 (6 bases). Germline CDR1 is MNHEY and CDR2 is SMNVEV (reference sequence). The germline V and J ends were trimmed by 3 bases and 0 bases, with 9 bases remaining between them. CDR3 length: 15 amino acids. The CDR3 sequence is CASSFGTTSYNEQFF. As DNA, the CDR3 is TGTGCCAGCAGTTTTGGGACAACCTCCTACAATGAGCAGTTCTTC.

The genes are TRBV4-1 and TRBJ2-3, with TRBD1 identical over 8 bases. Trimming took 1 base from V and 3 from J; bases not matched to a gene: 9. Germline lookup yields CDR1 MGHRA and CDR2 YSYEKL. The CDR3 length is 17 residues. Here the CDR3 reads CASSQVGTGGITDTQYF. CDR3 sequence (DNA): TGCGCCAGCAGCCAAGTCGGGACAGGCGGAATAACAGATACGCAGTATTTT.